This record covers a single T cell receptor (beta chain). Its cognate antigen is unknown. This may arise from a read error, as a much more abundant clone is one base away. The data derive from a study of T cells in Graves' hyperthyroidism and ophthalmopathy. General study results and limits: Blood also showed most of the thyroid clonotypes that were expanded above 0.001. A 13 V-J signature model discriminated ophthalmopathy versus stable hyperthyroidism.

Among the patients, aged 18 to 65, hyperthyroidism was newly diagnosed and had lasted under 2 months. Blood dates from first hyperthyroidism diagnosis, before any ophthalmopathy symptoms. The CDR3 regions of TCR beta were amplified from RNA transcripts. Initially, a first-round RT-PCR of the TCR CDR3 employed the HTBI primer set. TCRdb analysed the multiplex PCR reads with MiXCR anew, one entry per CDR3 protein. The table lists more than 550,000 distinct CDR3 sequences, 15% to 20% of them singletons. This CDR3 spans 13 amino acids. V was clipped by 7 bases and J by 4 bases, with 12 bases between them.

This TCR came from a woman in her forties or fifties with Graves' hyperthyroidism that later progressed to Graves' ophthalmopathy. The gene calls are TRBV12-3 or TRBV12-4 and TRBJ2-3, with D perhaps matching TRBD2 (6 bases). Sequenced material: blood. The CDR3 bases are TGTGCCAGCATTGGAGGGAGAGCAGATACGCAGTATTTT. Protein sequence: CASIGGRADTQYF.